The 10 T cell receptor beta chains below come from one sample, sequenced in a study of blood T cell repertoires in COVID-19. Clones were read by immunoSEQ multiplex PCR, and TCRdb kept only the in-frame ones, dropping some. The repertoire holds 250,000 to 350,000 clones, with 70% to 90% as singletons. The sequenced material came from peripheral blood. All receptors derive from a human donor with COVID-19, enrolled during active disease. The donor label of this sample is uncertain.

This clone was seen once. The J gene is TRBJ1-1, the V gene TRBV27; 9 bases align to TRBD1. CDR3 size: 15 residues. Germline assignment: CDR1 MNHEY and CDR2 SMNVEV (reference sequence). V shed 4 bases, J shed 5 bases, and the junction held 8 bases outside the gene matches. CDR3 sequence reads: CASSSIGQGKTEAFF. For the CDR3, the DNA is TGTGCCAGCAGTTCGATCGGACAGGGGAAGACTGAAGCTTTCTTT.

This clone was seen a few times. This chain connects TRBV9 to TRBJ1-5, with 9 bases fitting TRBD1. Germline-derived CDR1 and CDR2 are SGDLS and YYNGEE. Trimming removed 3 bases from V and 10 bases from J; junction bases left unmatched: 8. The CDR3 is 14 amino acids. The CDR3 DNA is TGTGCCAGCAGCGCGGGACAGGGTTTTGAACCCCAGCATTTT. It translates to CASSAGQGFEPQHF. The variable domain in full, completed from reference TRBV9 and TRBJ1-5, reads DSGVTQTPKHLITATGQRVTLRCSPRSGDLSVYWYQQSLDQGLQFLIQYYNGEERAKGNILERFSAQQFPDLHSELNLSSLELGDSALYFCASSAGQGFEPQHFGDGTRLSIL.

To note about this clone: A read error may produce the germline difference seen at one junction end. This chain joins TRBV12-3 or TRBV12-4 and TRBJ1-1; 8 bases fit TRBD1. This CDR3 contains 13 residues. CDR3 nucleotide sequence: TGTGCCAGCAGTTGGACAGGGAACGCTGAAGCTTTCTTT. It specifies CASSWTGNAEAFF.

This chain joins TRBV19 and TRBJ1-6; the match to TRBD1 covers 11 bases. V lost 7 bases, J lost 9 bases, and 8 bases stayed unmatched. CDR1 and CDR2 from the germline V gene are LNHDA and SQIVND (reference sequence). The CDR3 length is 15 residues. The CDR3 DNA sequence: TGTGCCAGTACCCCCGGGACAGGGGGGACTTCACCCCTCCACTTT. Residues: CASTPGTGGTSPLHF.

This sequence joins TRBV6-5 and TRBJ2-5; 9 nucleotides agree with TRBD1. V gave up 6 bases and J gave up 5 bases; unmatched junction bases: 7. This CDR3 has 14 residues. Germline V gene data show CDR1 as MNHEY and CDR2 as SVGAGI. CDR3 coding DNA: TGTGCCAGCAGCCCCGGACAGGGGTGGGAGACCCAGTACTTC. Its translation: CASSPGQGWETQYF.

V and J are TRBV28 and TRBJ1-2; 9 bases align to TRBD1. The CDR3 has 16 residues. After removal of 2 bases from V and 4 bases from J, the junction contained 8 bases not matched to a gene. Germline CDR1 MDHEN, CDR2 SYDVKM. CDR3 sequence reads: CASSLPTGGVTYGYTF. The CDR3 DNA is TGTGCCAGCAGTTTACCCACAGGGGGCGTCACCTATGGCTACACCTTC.

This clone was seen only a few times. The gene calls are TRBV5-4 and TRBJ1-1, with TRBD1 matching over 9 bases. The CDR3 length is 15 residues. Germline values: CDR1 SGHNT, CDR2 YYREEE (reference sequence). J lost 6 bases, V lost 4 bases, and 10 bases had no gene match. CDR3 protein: CASSGRGQGRAEAFF. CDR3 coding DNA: TGTGCCAGCAGCGGAAGGGGACAGGGCCGTGCTGAAGCTTTCTTT.

CDR3 bases: TGTGCCAGCAGGTCTACTGGAAACACCATATATTTT. Residues: CASRSTGNTIYF. This chain uses TRBV6-5 with TRBJ1-3; the D is unclear. The germline V and J ends were trimmed by 6 bases and 2 bases, with 5 bases remaining between them. The CDR3 spans 12 residues. Germline CDR1 is MNHEY and CDR2 is SVGAGI.

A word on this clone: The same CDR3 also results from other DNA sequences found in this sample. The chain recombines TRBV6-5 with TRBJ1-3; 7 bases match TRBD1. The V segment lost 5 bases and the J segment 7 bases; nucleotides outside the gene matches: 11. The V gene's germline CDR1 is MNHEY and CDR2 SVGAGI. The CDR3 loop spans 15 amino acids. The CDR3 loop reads CASSTPTGNYNTIYF. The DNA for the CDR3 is TGTGCCAGCAGTACTCCGACAGGGAACTATAACACCATATATTTT.

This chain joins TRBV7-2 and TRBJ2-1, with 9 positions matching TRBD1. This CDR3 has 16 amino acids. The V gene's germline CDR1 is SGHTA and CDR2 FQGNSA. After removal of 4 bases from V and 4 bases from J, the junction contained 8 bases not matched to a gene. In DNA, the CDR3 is TGTGCCAGCAGCTCCCGGACAGGGGCCAAGTACAATGAGCAGTTCTTC. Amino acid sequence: CASSSRTGAKYNEQFF.